This TCR beta chain was identified in a study of cytomegalovirus exposure and HLA in healthy donors. Germline lookup yields CDR1 SQVTM and CDR2 ANQGSEA. The CDR3 consists of 13 residues. Repertoires were generated with immunoSEQ multiplex PCR, while TCRdb's copy carries only in-frame clones and drops some. Among roughly 240,000 clones listed, approximately 87% were seen once. A remark on this clone: One end of the junction varies from germline; a read error may be responsible.

The source material was PBMCs. This chain joins TRBV29-1 and TRBJ1-2, with D uncertain. The TCR sequence derives from a man between 18 and 29 years old in good health and CMV-seronegative. In DNA, the CDR3 is TGCAGCGTGGAAGACGTAGAGGGCTATGGCTACACCTTC. Translated: CSVEDVEGYGYTF.